The 29 T cell receptor beta chains below were found in one sample sequenced in a study of cytotoxic CD8 clonotypes in ibrutinib-treated CLL. Measured with immunoSEQ multiplex PCR; TCRdb has only the in-frame clones, and not every one. The sample has 150,000 to 250,000 clones, 72% seen once. The specimen comprised PBMCs, sampled after 24 months of ibrutinib treatment. These receptors were taken from a human donor with chronic lymphocytic leukemia.

The V call is TRBV4-1, the J call TRBJ2-1; 10 bases map to TRBD2. Germline V gives CDR1 MGHRA, CDR2 YSYEKL. This CDR3 contains 15 residues. V lost 4 bases, J lost 6 bases, and 6 bases stayed unmatched. The CDR3: CASSPASGRANEQFF. CDR3 nucleotides: TGCGCCAGCAGCCCTGCCAGCGGGAGGGCCAATGAGCAGTTCTTC.

V usage is TRBV7-2 and J usage is TRBJ2-5; 8 nucleotides align to TRBD2. From germline, CDR1 is SGHTA and CDR2 FQGNSA. The CDR3 has 15 residues. J was trimmed by 2 bases and V by 2 bases; bases with no gene match: 4. CDR3 in amino acids: CASSLQAGVQETQYF. DNA for the CDR3: TGTGCCAGCAGCTTACAAGCGGGAGTGCAAGAGACCCAGTACTTC.

J is TRBJ2-1 and V is TRBV7-9; D may be TRBD1 or TRBD2 (5 bases each). CDR3 length: 14 residues. Germline loops: CDR1 SEHNR, CDR2 FQNEAQ (reference sequence). Trimming pared 5 bases from V and 4 bases from J, leaving 12 bases between. The CDR3 region is CASSLGTVYNEQFF. The CDR3 bases are TGTGCCAGCAGCCTTGGGACGGTATACAATGAGCAGTTCTTC.

The V gene is TRBV13, the J gene TRBJ2-1; 8 bases are shared with TRBD1. Germline V lookup: CDR1 PRHDT, CDR2 FYEKMQ (reference sequence). The length of the CDR3 is 14 residues. Germline trimming cut 5 bases from V and 7 bases from J; bases unmatched to any gene: 7. CDR3 sequence: CASSPWTGNNEQFF. CDR3 in DNA: TGTGCCAGCAGCCCATGGACAGGGAATAATGAGCAGTTCTTC. The variable domain in full, completed from reference TRBV13 and TRBJ2-1, reads AAGVIQSPRHLIKEKRETATLKCYPIPRHDTVYWYQQGPGQDPQFLISFYEKMQSDKGSIPDRFSAQQFSDYHSELNMSSLELGDSALYFCASSPWTGNNEQFFGPGTRLTVL.

This chain links TRBV7-8 with TRBJ2-4, with 14 positions matching TRBD2. After removal of 5 bases from V and 8 bases from J, the junction contained 11 bases not matched to a gene. Germline CDR1 SGHVS, CDR2 FQNEAQ. This CDR3 has 17 amino acids. Here the CDR3 reads CASSPYGTSGRGDIQYF. The CDR3 DNA reads TGTGCCAGCAGCCCGTATGGGACTAGCGGGAGAGGAGACATTCAGTACTTC.

This sequence joins TRBV7-2 and TRBJ2-7; 9 bases align to TRBD2. The CDR3 loop spans 16 amino acids. The germline CDR1 and CDR2 sequences are SGHTA and FQGNSA. V shed 1 base and J 3 bases; nucleotides not matched to a gene: 7. The CDR3: CASSLVAAGGGYEQYF. DNA for the CDR3: TGTGCCAGCAGCTTAGTAGCAGCGGGAGGAGGCTACGAGCAGTACTTC.

The chain has TRBV5-1 and TRBJ2-5; 12 positions match TRBD2. Germline CDR1 SGHRS, CDR2 YFSETQ. The V and J ends lost 4 bases and 2 bases, in that order; junction bases with no gene match: 6. The CDR3 is 16 residues long. Here the CDR3 reads CASSGGLAGSQETQYF. The CDR3 coding sequence is TGCGCCAGCAGCGGTGGACTAGCGGGGTCGCAAGAGACCCAGTACTTC.

The chain is built from TRBV9 and TRBJ2-7; maybe TRBD1 (7 bases). This CDR3 comprises 16 residues. From germline, CDR1 is SGDLS and CDR2 YYNGEE. Between the trimmed V and J ends, which lost 0 bases and 7 bases, there was a span of 20 bases. CDR3 in DNA: TGTGCCAGCAGCGTAGCCCCGCAGGGGGGTACGCGGGAGCAGTACTTC. It translates to CASSVAPQGGTREQYF.

The V call is TRBV7-2, the J call TRBJ2-5, with TRBD1 matching over 8 bases. V dropped 5 bases and J dropped 5; count of bases not matched to a gene: 7. Germline V lookup: CDR1 SGHTA, CDR2 FQGNSA. The CDR3 sequence is 14 residues long. The CDR3 sequence is CASSNQGALETQYF. CDR3 nucleotides: TGTGCCAGCAGCAACCAGGGGGCCTTGGAGACCCAGTACTTC.

The rearrangement uses TRBV30 and TRBJ1-1; possibly TRBD1 for D (5 bases). Germline V gene lookup returns CDR1 GTSNPN and CDR2 SVGIG (reference sequence). The CDR3 loop spans 14 amino acids. Trimming left V 2 bases short and J 7 bases short, with 17 bases between. CDR3 sequence (DNA): TGTGCCTGGAGTCTCGGGCTCCGGGGCGGTGAAGCTTTCTTT. It specifies CAWSLGLRGGEAFF.

The rearrangement joins TRBV27 to TRBJ1-2; D not certain. The CDR3 runs 13 residues. V was trimmed by 9 bases and J by 7 bases, leaving 18 bases between them. In germline, CDR1 is MNHEY, CDR2 SMNVEV (reference sequence). CDR3 in amino acids: CASRMKGPSGYTF. The CDR3 DNA reads TGTGCCAGTCGCATGAAGGGCCCGAGTGGCTACACCTTC.

The rearrangement joins TRBV7-3 to TRBJ1-5; D remains ambiguous. V was clipped by 0 bases and J by 2 bases, with 2 bases between them. Per the germline V gene, CDR1 is SGHTA and CDR2 is FQGTGA. CDR3 length: 13 residues. The CDR3 sequence: CASSLTRNQPQHF. The CDR3 nucleotides read TGTGCCAGCAGCTTAACTCGCAATCAGCCCCAGCATTTT. Drawing the rest from reference TRBV7-3 and TRBJ1-5, the complete variable domain is GAGVSQTPSNKVTEKGKYVELRCDPISGHTALYWYRQSLGQGPEFLIYFQGTGAADDSGLPNDRFFAVRPEGSVSTLKIQRTERGDSAVYLCASSLTRNQPQHFGDGTRLSIL.

The V gene is TRBV18, the J gene TRBJ2-3; D possibly corresponds to TRBD2 (7 bases). Germline CDR1 reads KGHSH; CDR2 reads LQKENI. V was shortened by 3 bases and J by 2 bases, with 15 bases between the two germline ends. This CDR3 is 16 amino acids long. CDR3 residues: CASSPRGGAHTDTQYF. DNA for the CDR3: TGTGCCAGCTCACCTAGGGGGGGAGCTCACACAGATACGCAGTATTTT.

Worth noting for this clone: The sample contains more than one DNA sequence encoding this CDR3. The genes are TRBV7-8 and TRBJ2-1; 10 nucleotides line up with TRBD2. Germline CDR1 is SGHVS and CDR2 is FQNEAQ. This CDR3 contains 15 residues. The J segment lost 5 bases and the V segment lost 1 base, leaving 2 bases of the junction unmatched. The CDR3 nucleotides are TGTGCCAGCAGCTTAGGACTAGCGGGTAACAATGAGCAGTTCTTC. This sequence encodes CASSLGLAGNNEQFF.

V and J are TRBV28 and TRBJ2-7, with D tentatively TRBD2 (6 bases). V lost 2 bases to trimming and J lost 2 bases, with 16 bases between them. Germline V lookup: CDR1 MDHEN, CDR2 SYDVKM. The CDR3 runs 16 residues. CDR3 sequence reads: CASSLPPASVTYEQYF. DNA for the CDR3: TGTGCCAGCAGTTTACCTCCGGCTAGCGTGACCTACGAGCAGTACTTC.

A few counts support this clone. The rearrangement links TRBV28 to TRBJ1-5, with D unclear. Germline CDR1 is MDHEN and CDR2 is SYDVKM. The CDR3 is 15 amino acids. Trimming removed 6 bases at V and 0 bases at J, with 12 bases between. CDR3 sequence reads: CASSTRRDSNQPQHF. DNA for the CDR3: TGTGCCAGCAGCACGAGGAGGGATAGCAATCAGCCCCAGCATTTT. Variable domain in full (rest from reference TRBV28 and TRBJ1-5): DVKVTQSSRYLVKRTGEKVFLECVQDMDHENMFWYRQDPGLGLRLIYFSYDVKMKEKGDIPEGYSVSREKKERFSLILESASTNQTSMYLCASSTRRDSNQPQHFGDGTRLSIL.

The chain recombines TRBV9 with TRBJ1-1, with TRBD1 identical over 9 bases. This CDR3 contains 16 residues. V lost 0 bases to trimming and J lost 3 bases; unmatched junction nucleotides: 6. Germline V gives CDR1 SGDLS, CDR2 YYNGEE. CDR3 region: CASSVAWTGEYTEAFF. The CDR3 DNA is TGTGCCAGCAGCGTAGCCTGGACAGGGGAGTACACTGAAGCTTTCTTT. Variable domain in full (rest from reference TRBV9 and TRBJ1-1): DSGVTQTPKHLITATGQRVTLRCSPRSGDLSVYWYQQSLDQGLQFLIQYYNGEERAKGNILERFSAQQFPDLHSELNLSSLELGDSALYFCASSVAWTGEYTEAFFGQGTRLTVV.

The chain joins TRBV2 to TRBJ2-6; no firm D call. Trimming removed 6 bases from V and 2 bases from J, with 8 bases in between. From germline, CDR1 is SNHLY and CDR2 FYNNEI. CDR3 length equals 14 residues. The CDR3 reads CASRDRTGANVLTF. The CDR3 DNA reads as TGTGCCAGCAGGGACCGGACTGGGGCCAACGTCCTGACTTTC.

The rearrangement links TRBV9 to TRBJ1-1, with 8 bases matching TRBD1. J lost 10 bases, V lost 2 bases, and 10 bases had no gene match. The germline CDR1 and CDR2 sequences are SGDLS and YYNGEE. The CDR3 length is 14 residues. CDR3 protein: CASSVQQGGFVAFF. The DNA for the CDR3 is TGTGCCAGCAGCGTCCAACAGGGGGGGTTTGTAGCTTTCTTT.

The chain combines TRBV5-4 with TRBJ2-2; tentatively, D is TRBD1 or TRBD2 (5 bases each). V lost 5 bases, J lost 5 bases, and 19 bases lay in between. The CDR3 runs 16 residues. The germline V gene encodes CDR1 SGHNT and CDR2 YYREEE (reference sequence). CDR3 sequence reads: CASRHLGRLGTGELFF. The CDR3 bases are TGTGCCAGCAGACATCTGGGACGCCTTGGGACCGGGGAGCTGTTTTTT.

The chain has TRBV18 and TRBJ2-5; 7 nucleotides match TRBD2. Per the germline V gene, CDR1 is KGHSH and CDR2 is LQKENI. This CDR3 comprises 17 residues. V shed 2 bases and J 1 base; nucleotides not matched to a gene: 10. CDR3 sequence: CASSPFRASGFQETQYF. CDR3 DNA: TGTGCCAGCTCACCATTTCGGGCTAGCGGTTTCCAAGAGACCCAGTACTTC.

The V call is TRBV2, the J call TRBJ2-2; D is undetermined. Trimming removed 6 bases from V and 0 bases from J, with 5 bases in between. CDR1 and CDR2 from the germline V gene are SNHLY and FYNNEI. This CDR3 is 13 amino acids long. CDR3 residues: CASRVTNTGELFF. In DNA form, the CDR3 reads TGTGCCAGCAGGGTCACGAACACCGGGGAGCTGTTTTTT.

The chain recombines TRBV29-1 with TRBJ2-1, with TRBD2 matching over 14 bases. The CDR3 length is 14 residues. Trimming took 7 bases from V and 8 from J; bases not matched to a gene: 7. The germline V gene encodes CDR1 SQVTM and CDR2 ANQGSEA. The CDR3 is CSGGLAGAVDEQFF. The CDR3 DNA sequence: TGCAGCGGGGGACTAGCGGGAGCGGTAGATGAGCAGTTCTTC.

J is TRBJ2-2 and V is TRBV5-1; TRBD1 aligns across 7 bases. The trim removed 3 bases at V and 4 bases at J, leaving 6 bases unmatched. CDR1 and CDR2 (germline): SGHRS, YFSETQ. The CDR3 spans 15 residues. The CDR3 DNA reads as TGCGCCAGCAGCTACGGGACAGCGATCACCGGGGAGCTGTTTTTT. It specifies CASSYGTAITGELFF.

The V gene is TRBV6-1, the J gene TRBJ2-5; TRBD1 agrees at 8 bases. This CDR3 has 15 amino acids. Germline V CDR1 and CDR2: MNHNS, SASEGT. V lost 3 bases and J lost 4; bases outside the gene matches: 7. The CDR3 here is CASSERDRYRETQYF. CDR3 DNA: TGTGCCAGCAGTGAGAGGGACAGGTACAGAGAGACCCAGTACTTC.

In its sample, this clone was seen a few times. The chain has TRBV25-1 and TRBJ2-1; the match to TRBD1 covers 7 bases. V shed 6 bases and J 4 bases; nucleotides not matched to a gene: 6. Germline V gene lookup returns CDR1 MGHDK and CDR2 SYGVNS. The CDR3 covers 14 residues. CDR3 region: CASRTGQLYNEQFF. The CDR3 region has the DNA TGTGCCAGCAGGACAGGGCAACTATACAATGAGCAGTTCTTC.

This clone was found once. The chain has TRBV19 and TRBJ2-7; 7 nucleotides line up with TRBD2. The trim removed 6 bases at V and 6 bases at J, leaving 20 bases unmatched. The germline V gene encodes CDR1 LNHDA and CDR2 SQIVND (reference sequence). The CDR3 loop spans 17 amino acids. This CDR3 reads CASSVRVEGGFPVEQYF. The CDR3 region has the DNA TGTGCCAGTAGCGTCCGAGTTGAGGGAGGGTTTCCTGTCGAGCAGTACTTC.

The gene calls are TRBV7-8 and TRBJ2-7; 7 bases line up with TRBD1. The CDR3 is made up of 14 amino acids. J was trimmed by 3 bases and V by 5 bases; bases with no gene match: 7. Germline loops: CDR1 SGHVS, CDR2 FQNEAQ. The CDR3 region has the DNA TGTGCCAGCAGCCCCGGGACAGCTCACTACGAGCAGTACTTC. This codes for CASSPGTAHYEQYF.

The chain recombines TRBV28 with TRBJ2-5, with D possibly being TRBD1 (6 bases). This CDR3 comprises 14 residues. V shed 6 bases and J shed 5 bases, with 16 bases lying between them. Germline CDR1 and CDR2: MDHEN and SYDVKM. The CDR3 DNA sequence: TGTGCCAGCAGCCAATTTACAGGGTCCGAGACCCAGTACTTC. Translation: CASSQFTGSETQYF.